The T cell receptor beta chain under discussion was sequenced for a study of Tregs in tolerant kidney transplant recipients. The study, taken as a whole, reports: Activated donor B cell expansion appeared to reveal the most relevant donor-specific TCRbeta repertoire.

Thawed PBMCs were FACS-sorted into unstimulated CD4+CD25+CD127- regulatory T cells, CD4+CD25- non-regulatory cells, CD4 and CD8 cells. This clone was seen a single time. The antigen remains unidentified. V shed 4 bases and J shed 0 bases, with 19 bases lying between them. Looked up from germline, CDR1 is SGHNT and CDR2 is YENEEA. The CDR3 is made up of 18 amino acids. Produced via immunoSEQ multiplex PCR; TCRdb's table is partial and in-frame only. The sample shows over 50,000 clones, around 80% of them seen only once. Sequences were obtained from CD4+ T cells from blood. V usage is TRBV11-3 and J usage is TRBJ2-1, with a tentative D call TRBD1 (6 bases). The origin of this receptor is a human donor in good health. The CDR3 spells CASSSPQGLASSYNEQFF. As DNA, the CDR3 is TGTGCCAGCAGCTCTCCCCAGGGGCTAGCAAGCTCCTACAATGAGCAGTTCTTC. The whole variable domain, filled in from reference TRBV11-3 and TRBJ2-1, reads EAGVVQSPRYKIIEKKQPVAFWCNPISGHNTLYWYLQNLGQGPELLIRYENEEAVDDSQLPKDRFSAERLKGVDSTLKIQPAELGDSAVYLCASSSPQGLASSYNEQFFGPGTRLTVL.